This TCR beta chain appears in the sequencing data of a study of T cells after posttransplantation cyclophosphamide. Whole-study findings and limits: Donor CD8+ memory clones often dominated recipient blood repertoires at later times. TRB overlap between skin or GI tissue T cells and blood was limited. TRB clonality was highly associated with recipient CMV seropositivity and reactivation.

Busulfan-fludarabine conditioning, marrow transplant, and cyclophosphamide on days +3 and +4 were administered. Sequenced by immunoSEQ multiplex PCR; TCRdb stores in-frame clones only, minus some. The sample includes fewer than 15,000 clones, roughly 2% seen only once; the top ten take 15% to 17%. To note about this clone: Its target is not known.

The clonotype comes from a young adult male patient who received an allogeneic stem cell transplant from a related donor, was CMV-positive, and had no GVHD. A share of the T cells may be of graft donor origin. The source was PBMCs, collected after allogeneic stem cell transplant with posttransplant cyclophosphamide.

The CDR3 region has the DNA TGTGCCAGCAGCGAGGAGGCGATAGCGGGAGGGCCATCCACAGATACGCAGTATTTT. This encodes CASSEEAIAGGPSTDTQYF. The rearrangement links TRBV5-8 to TRBJ2-3; TRBD2 matches at 11 bases. Germline V gives CDR1 SGHTS, CDR2 YDEGEE. The junction had 15 bases not matched to a gene; V was cut back by 4 bases and J by 2 bases. The length of the CDR3 is 19 residues.